Sequencing of this T cell receptor (beta chain) was carried out in a study of control samples from healthy donors and cancer patients. Produced via immunoSEQ multiplex PCR; TCRdb's table is partial and in-frame only. The table shows around 75,000 clones, with about 80% occurring only once. V lost 4 bases and J lost 2, with 14 bases in between. CDR3 length: 15 residues. CDR1 is MNHEY, CDR2 SMNVEV, per germline (reference sequence). The chain couples TRBV27 to TRBJ1-2; no clear D. This TCR came from a man in his fifties or sixties in good health. Sequenced sample: blood. The CDR3 loop reads CASSSPGSPNYGYTF. The CDR3 bases are TGTGCCAGCAGTTCGCCAGGAAGCCCCAACTATGGCTACACCTTC.